One sample yielded the 13 T cell receptor beta chains listed below, sequenced in a study of T cell responses to AZD1222 COVID-19 vaccine. Sequenced by immunoSEQ multiplex PCR; TCRdb stores in-frame clones only, minus some. The data contain about 200,000 clones, over 80% of them seen just once; the ten biggest clones take up approximately 1.5%. Here the sequenced sample was peripheral blood, taken on day 0 of AZD1222 vaccination. These receptors were taken from an adult in good health.

CDR3 region: CASSGGNWDGYTF. The DNA for the CDR3 is TGTGCCAGCAGCGGGGGGAACTGGGATGGCTACACCTTC. The rearrangement uses TRBV9 and TRBJ1-2; possibly TRBD1 for D (5 bases). Germline CDR1 SGDLS, CDR2 YYNGEE. Deletions cut 3 bases from V and 6 bases from J, with 12 bases between. The CDR3 has 13 amino acids.

The CDR3 DNA is TGTGCCAGCAGCCAACGATTAACCTCCTACGAGCAGTACTTC. Protein sequence: CASSQRLTSYEQYF. The chain has TRBV3-1 (or the pseudogene TRBV3-2) and TRBJ2-7; D unclear. The CDR3 is made up of 14 amino acids. Germline lookup yields CDR1 LGHDT and CDR2 YNNKEL (reference sequence). Trimming stripped 2 bases from V and 0 bases from J, with 8 bases between.

The rearrangement links TRBV11-1 to TRBJ1-1; D perhaps matches TRBD1 (6 bases). Trimming shortened V by 2 bases and J by 1 base, and 14 bases separated the two germline ends. Germline CDR1 reads SGHAT; CDR2 reads FQDESV (reference sequence). This CDR3 comprises 16 residues. As DNA, the CDR3 is TGTGCCAGCAGCTTAAGTGGGGGCTACCAGAACACTGAAGCTTTCTTT. Amino acid sequence: CASSLSGGYQNTEAFF.

V gene TRBV24-1 combines with J gene TRBJ1-6; maybe TRBD1 (5 bases). V was trimmed by 5 bases and J by 10 bases, leaving 11 bases between them. CDR3 length equals 13 residues. Germline CDR1 and CDR2: KGHDR and SFDVKD. The CDR3 DNA sequence: TGTGCCACCAGTGCCAGGGCGGACTCACCCCTCCACTTT. It yields the protein CATSARADSPLHF.

The rearrangement links TRBV4-3 to TRBJ2-5; 9 bases map to TRBD1. Germline CDR1 is LGHNA and CDR2 is YSLEER. This CDR3 comprises 14 residues. Trimming cost V 3 bases and J 5 bases; bases outside gene matches: 4. The CDR3 is CASSQGTGMETQYF. CDR3 DNA sequence: TGCGCCAGCAGCCAGGGGACAGGGATGGAGACCCAGTACTTC.

The rearrangement uses TRBV10-2 and TRBJ1-1; no clear D. The germline V gene encodes CDR1 WSHSY and CDR2 SAAADI. V lost 2 bases to trimming and J lost 7 bases, with 11 bases between them. The CDR3 has 13 amino acids. As DNA, the CDR3 is TGCGCCAGCAGTGAGCCTCAAGGGATTGAAGCTTTCTTT. It encodes CASSEPQGIEAFF.

In nucleotides, the CDR3 is TGTGCCAGCAGACGGGTCGCGCGGGGGGCCCTAGATACGCAGTATTTT. Amino acid sequence: CASRRVARGALDTQYF. J is TRBJ2-3 and V is TRBV27, with 8 nucleotides matching TRBD2. The J segment lost 5 bases and the V segment lost 6 bases, leaving 13 bases of the junction unmatched. This CDR3 has 16 amino acids. The germline CDR1 and CDR2 sequences are MNHEY and SMNVEV (reference sequence).

The chain employs TRBV3-1 (or the pseudogene TRBV3-2) and TRBJ2-5; TRBD2 matches 7 bases. The V gene's germline CDR1 is LGHDT and CDR2 YNNKEL (reference sequence). J was trimmed by 1 base and V by 8 bases; bases with no gene match: 10. The CDR3 totals 15 residues. In nucleotides, the CDR3 is TGTGCCAGCCTCTCTTCGACTAGCAGCCAAGAGACCCAGTACTTC. This translates into CASLSSTSSQETQYF.

The J gene is TRBJ1-5, the V gene TRBV28; maybe TRBD1 (5 bases). Germline V lookup: CDR1 MDHEN, CDR2 SYDVKM. Trimming took 8 bases from V and 3 from J, leaving 17 bases between them. The CDR3 covers 15 residues. The CDR3 protein is CASAGPRSPNQPQHF. In DNA, the CDR3 is TGTGCCAGCGCGGGACCCCGGAGCCCCAATCAGCCCCAGCATTTT. The full variable domain, rest sourced from reference TRBV28 and TRBJ1-5, is DVKVTQSSRYLVKRTGEKVFLECVQDMDHENMFWYRQDPGLGLRLIYFSYDVKMKEKGDIPEGYSVSREKKERFSLILESASTNQTSMYLCASAGPRSPNQPQHFGDGTRLSIL.

In the case of this clone: Other DNA sequences within the sample encode an identical CDR3. The genes are TRBV25-1 and TRBJ1-1; D is perhaps TRBD1 (6 bases). The CDR3 is 13 amino acids. V was cut by 5 bases and J by 3 bases, with 10 bases left in between. Germline V gene sequence: CDR1 MGHDK, CDR2 SYGVNS. The CDR3 region is CASSRGGYTEAFF. The CDR3 DNA reads as TGTGCCAGCAGTAGGGGGGGCTACACTGAAGCTTTCTTT.

The genes are TRBV7-2 and TRBJ2-5; 9 nucleotides match TRBD2. V was pared by 5 bases and J by 7 bases, with 14 bases of the junction left unmatched. The CDR3 spans 16 residues. Germline V gene data show CDR1 as SGHTA and CDR2 as FQGNSA. The CDR3 loop is CASSTLSGGPTATQYF. CDR3 DNA: TGTGCCAGCAGCACACTAAGCGGGGGGCCCACAGCGACCCAGTACTTC. Full variable domain (rest looked up from reference TRBV7-2 and TRBJ2-5): GAGVSQSPSNKVTEKGKDVELRCDPISGHTALYWYRQSLGQGLEFLIYFQGNSAPDKSGLPSDRFSAERTGGSVSTLTIQRTQQEDSAVYLCASSTLSGGPTATQYFGPGTRLLVL.

This clone was observed a single time. J is TRBJ2-2 and V is TRBV7-9; D may be TRBD1 (5 bases). Trimming stripped 1 base from V and 0 bases from J, with 6 bases between. The CDR3 has 15 residues. Germline values: CDR1 SEHNR, CDR2 FQNEAQ (reference sequence). The CDR3 protein is CASSLGRANTGELFF. The DNA for the CDR3 is TGTGCCAGCAGCTTAGGCAGGGCGAACACCGGGGAGCTGTTTTTT.

The rearrangement joins TRBV19 to TRBJ1-1; possibly TRBD1 for D (5 bases). This CDR3 comprises 13 residues. Trimming stripped 2 bases from V and 6 bases from J, with 10 bases between. CDR1 and CDR2 from the germline V gene are LNHDA and SQIVND (reference sequence). The CDR3 spells CASSIRRDAEAFF. The CDR3 coding sequence is TGTGCCAGTAGTATACGGAGGGACGCTGAAGCTTTCTTT.